The 20 T cell receptor beta chains below were found in one sample sequenced in a study of somatic mutations in cytotoxic T cells in rheumatoid arthritis (dated by TCRdb to about 2017). Library prep was done by the immunoSEQ multiplex PCR assay. The table comes from immuneACCESS by way of TCRdb, which keeps in-frame sequences with V and J called. Part of the clones is missing from these tables; in studies checked, under half for an unresolved V gene and the rest for unknown reasons. This sample is represented by some 6,700 clones; approximately 80% of them were singletons. The ten largest clonotypes hold 30% of the sample. This specimen was CD8+ T cells sorted from blood, taken at a follow-up visit. The receptors come from a woman between 65 and 79 years old with rheumatoid arthritis.

The CDR3 here is CASSLLGGESTEAFF. The DNA of the CDR3 is TGTGCCAGCAGCTTACTCGGGGGCGAGAGCACTGAAGCTTTCTTT. J is TRBJ1-1 and V is TRBV7-2, with D possibly TRBD1 on 6 matching bases. Trimming cost V 2 bases and J 4 bases, with 14 bases left between them. Germline V gene data show CDR1 as SGHTA and CDR2 as FQGNSA. There are 15 residues in the CDR3.

The chain has TRBV28 and TRBJ2-2; D is unclear. V was clipped by 3 bases and J by 5 bases, with 13 bases between them. CDR1 MDHEN and CDR2 SYDVKM come from the germline V gene. This CDR3 has 15 amino acids. CDR3 DNA: TGTGCCAGCAGTTTGGGCGCATTAGAAACCGGGGAGCTGTTTTTT. Amino acids: CASSLGALETGELFF.

The genes are TRBV29-1 and TRBJ2-2; 8 bases line up with TRBD2. Trimming at V came to 7 bases and at J to 4 bases, leaving 11 bases not matched to a gene. The CDR3 sequence is 15 residues long. The germline V gene has CDR1 SQVTM and CDR2 ANQGSEA. The CDR3 region has the DNA TGCAGCGCGACGAAGCGGGAGTCACTCACCGGGGAGCTGTTTTTT. This gives the protein CSATKRESLTGELFF.

V usage is TRBV6-6 and J usage is TRBJ2-5; 12 nucleotides line up with TRBD2. CDR3 length: 15 amino acids. Trimming took 6 bases from V and 2 from J; bases not matched to a gene: 4. Germline V gene lookup returns CDR1 MNHNY and CDR2 SVGAGI (reference sequence). The CDR3 DNA follows: TGTGCCAGCAGCCGAGGACTAGCGGGACAAGAGACCCAGTACTTC. It specifies CASSRGLAGQETQYF.

The rearrangement links TRBV2 to TRBJ1-1; D gene uncertain. Germline V CDR1 and CDR2: SNHLY, FYNNEI. The CDR3 is 13 amino acids. Trimming removed 0 bases from V and 10 bases from J, with 12 bases in between. In DNA form, the CDR3 reads TGTGCCAGCAGTGAAGCGCTTAGGTGGGGAGCTTTCTTT. Residues: CASSEALRWGAFF. Using reference TRBV2 and TRBJ1-1 for the parts outside the CDR3, the full variable domain is EPEVTQTPSHQVTQMGQEVILRCVPISNHLYFYWYRQILGQKVEFLVSFYNNEISEKSEIFDDQFSVERPDGSNFTLKIRSTKLEDSAMYFCASSEALRWGAFFGQGTRLTVV.

J is TRBJ2-1 and V is TRBV2, with a weak D call TRBD1 (8 bases). Germline lookup yields CDR1 SNHLY and CDR2 FYNNEI. The CDR3 has 15 residues. V dropped 6 bases and J dropped 3 bases, with 15 bases sitting between them. The CDR3 nucleotides are TGTGCCAGCAGCGCTACAGGGGGGGTCTACAATGAGCAGTTCTTC. Translation: CASSATGGVYNEQFF.

The gene calls are TRBV7-3 and TRBJ1-1, with D possibly TRBD1 on 5 matching bases. The CDR3 loop spans 14 amino acids. The germline V gene has CDR1 SGHTA and CDR2 FQGTGA. The germline V and J ends were trimmed by 5 bases and 6 bases, with 16 bases remaining between them. CDR3 sequence (DNA): TGTGCCAGCAGCCCTCGGGCAGGGTGGCCTGAAGCTTTCTTT. This gives the protein CASSPRAGWPEAFF.

This clone has just a few counts. The chain is built from TRBV4-1 and TRBJ2-7; 10 bases align to TRBD2. This CDR3 comprises 16 residues. CDR1 and CDR2 (germline): MGHRA, YSYEKL. V lost 0 bases and J lost 7; bases outside the gene matches: 9. The CDR3 DNA is TGCGCCAGCAGCCAAGATGAGGGACTAGCGTATCGGGAGCAGTACTTC. This translates into CASSQDEGLAYREQYF.

This chain uses TRBV27 with TRBJ2-1; a weak D match, TRBD1 (6 bases). Between the trimmed V and J ends, which lost 4 bases and 8 bases, there was a span of 15 bases. From germline, CDR1 is MNHEY and CDR2 SMNVEV (reference sequence). The CDR3 loop spans 14 amino acids. CDR3 coding DNA: TGTGCCAGCAGTTGGCAGGGGTATACGGATGAGCAGTTCTTC. Translating it yields CASSWQGYTDEQFF.

V usage is TRBV29-1 and J usage is TRBJ1-1; weak D call: TRBD1 (5 bases). Germline V gene data show CDR1 as SQVTM and CDR2 as ANQGSEA. CDR3 length equals 11 residues. Trimming removed 6 bases at V and 7 bases at J, with 12 bases between. The CDR3 DNA sequence: TGCAGCGTGCTGGGACGGAATGAAGCTTTCTTT. Translating it yields CSVLGRNEAFF. The complete variable domain, with remaining parts taken from reference TRBV29-1 and TRBJ1-1, reads SAVISQKPSRDICQRGTSLTIQCQVDSQVTMMFWYRQQPGQSLTLIATANQGSEATYESGFVIDKFPISRPNLTFSTLTVSNMSPEDSSIYLCSVLGRNEAFFGQGTRLTVV.

The CDR3 region is CASSRRGGREQYF. In DNA form, the CDR3 reads TGTGCCAGCAGCCGACGAGGGGGACGGGAGCAGTACTTC. The J gene is TRBJ2-7, the V gene TRBV13; a weak D match, TRBD1 (6 bases). The CDR3 has 13 residues. The ends were cut back, 5 bases at V and 7 bases at J, with 15 bases in the middle. Germline values: CDR1 PRHDT, CDR2 FYEKMQ (reference sequence).

This sequence joins TRBV7-9 and TRBJ1-1; no firm D call. This CDR3 comprises 14 residues. Germline V CDR1 and CDR2: SEHNR, FQNEAQ (reference sequence). V was clipped by 6 bases and J by 1 base, with 12 bases between them. DNA for the CDR3: TGTGCCAGCAGTAGAATTATTGGGAACACTGAAGCTTTCTTT. Translating it yields CASSRIIGNTEAFF.

This rearrangement joins TRBV6-1 to TRBJ1-3; maybe TRBD1 (6 bases). V was clipped by 4 bases and J by 2 bases, with 12 bases between them. Germline-derived CDR1 and CDR2 are MNHNS and SASEGT. The CDR3 totals 15 residues. CDR3 loop: CASSGEEGAGNTIYF. CDR3 nucleotides: TGTGCCAGCAGTGGGGAGGAGGGGGCTGGAAACACCATATATTTT.

This clone has a handful of counts. The rearrangement links TRBV5-5 to TRBJ1-1; no reliable D call. The CDR3 loop spans 15 amino acids. CDR1 is SGHKS and CDR2 is YYEKEE in the germline V gene (reference sequence). V was trimmed by 4 bases and J by 1 base, leaving 14 bases between them. CDR3 loop: CASSRLPAENTEAFF. The CDR3 nucleotides read TGTGCCAGCAGCCGCCTTCCGGCAGAGAACACTGAAGCTTTCTTT.

The chain links TRBV5-5 to TRBJ2-7, with TRBD1 matching 8 bases. Germline-derived CDR1 and CDR2 are SGHKS and YYEKEE (reference sequence). With 1 base clipped from V and 4 bases from J, the junction kept 7 bases outside the gene matches. The CDR3 runs to 15 residues. The DNA for the CDR3 is TGTGCCAGCAGCTTGAGTGGAGACAGGGGTTACGAGCAGTACTTC. As protein: CASSLSGDRGYEQYF.

This chain links TRBV5-6 with TRBJ1-2; perhaps TRBD1 as D (6 bases). The CDR3 is 11 residues long. V lost 3 bases and J 13 bases, leaving 13 bases between the germline ends. Germline CDR1 reads SGHDT; CDR2 reads YYEEEE. In nucleotides, the CDR3 is TGTGCCAGCAGCTCTGGACAGCATGGCACCTTC. Protein sequence: CASSSGQHGTF. Drawing the rest from reference TRBV5-6 and TRBJ1-2, the complete variable domain is DAGVTQSPTHLIKTRGQQVTLRCSPKSGHDTVSWYQQALGQGPQFIFQYYEEEERQRGNFPDRFSGHQFPNYSSELNVNALLLGDSALYLCASSSGQHGTFGSGTRLTVV.

V usage is TRBV27 and J usage is TRBJ2-7; 7 bases fit TRBD2. Looked up from germline, CDR1 is MNHEY and CDR2 is SMNVEV (reference sequence). The CDR3 has 13 amino acids. The trim removed 1 base at V and 7 bases at J, leaving 4 bases unmatched. The CDR3 bases are TGTGCCAGCAGTTTATGGGGGGGAAGGGAGCAGTACTTC. Its translation is CASSLWGGREQYF.

The chain carries TRBV11-3 and TRBJ2-3; TRBD1 aligns across 8 bases. The CDR3 is made up of 16 amino acids. V lost 5 bases, J lost 1 base, and 8 bases stayed unmatched. CDR1 SGHNT and CDR2 YENEEA come from the germline V gene. The CDR3 coding sequence is TGTGCCAGCAGCCCCCGGTCGGGACAGGGCACAGATACGCAGTATTTT. Translation: CASSPRSGQGTDTQYF. The variable domain in full, completed from reference TRBV11-3 and TRBJ2-3, reads EAGVVQSPRYKIIEKKQPVAFWCNPISGHNTLYWYLQNLGQGPELLIRYENEEAVDDSQLPKDRFSAERLKGVDSTLKIQPAELGDSAVYLCASSPRSGQGTDTQYFGPGTRLTVL.

In this sample, this clone turned up a few times. The chain links TRBV16 to TRBJ1-1; 8 bases are a match to TRBD1. V shed 2 bases and J 1 base; nucleotides not matched to a gene: 3. The V gene's germline CDR1 is KGHSY and CDR2 FQNENV. The CDR3 totals 15 residues. The CDR3 region is CASSQVQGENTEAFF. Here the CDR3 DNA reads TGTGCCAGCAGCCAAGTACAGGGGGAGAACACTGAAGCTTTCTTT.

This chain connects TRBV9 to TRBJ1-1; possibly TRBD1 for D (6 bases). CDR1 is SGDLS and CDR2 is YYNGEE in the germline V gene. The CDR3 spans 14 residues. V lost 3 bases and J 4 bases, leaving 13 bases between the germline ends. CDR3 loop: CASSATGWGTEAFF. For the CDR3, the DNA is TGTGCCAGCAGCGCGACAGGATGGGGCACTGAAGCTTTCTTT.